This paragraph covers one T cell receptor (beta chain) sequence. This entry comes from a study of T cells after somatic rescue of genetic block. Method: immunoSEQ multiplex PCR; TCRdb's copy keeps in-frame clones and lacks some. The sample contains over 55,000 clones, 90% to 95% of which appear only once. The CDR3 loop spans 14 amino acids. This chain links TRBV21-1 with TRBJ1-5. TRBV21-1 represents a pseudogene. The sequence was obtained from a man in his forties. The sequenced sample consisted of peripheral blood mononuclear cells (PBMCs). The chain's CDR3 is CASSKLGSNQPQHF. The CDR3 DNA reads TGTGCCAGCAGCAAATTAGGGAGCAATCAGCCCCAGCATTTT.